This T cell receptor (beta chain) was recorded in a study of blood T cells in healthy people across ages. Study at large: About one barcoded beta molecule per two T cells was the capture yield of template switching.

The donors, all healthy, were Caucasians living in Russia, aged 6 to 90. Each donor had roughly 10 milliliters of peripheral blood drawn. The authors ran a second PCR of about 7 to 11 cycles using a sample-barcoded 5' primer and a J-beta primer mix. Every cDNA molecule bore a tag from a template-switch adaptor containing 12 random nucleotides. TCRdb ran MiXCR on the 5' RACE reads and lists one entry per CDR3 protein. The data contain under 2 million distinct CDR3 sequences, about 35% of them singletons. Germline V gene data show CDR1 as MDHEN and CDR2 as SYDVKM. Trimming shortened V by 3 bases and J by 5 bases, and 14 bases separated the two germline ends. This CDR3 spans 15 amino acids. This clonotype was counted only a few times.

The material sequenced was blood. The receptor was isolated from a woman aged 25 to 39 in good health. The chain couples TRBV28 to TRBJ2-1; a possible D gene is TRBD2 (6 bases). The CDR3 DNA is TGTGCCAGCAGTTTTGGGGAGGCGTGGGACAATGAGCAGTTCTTC. It yields the protein CASSFGEAWDNEQFF.